The rows below give T cell receptor beta chains drawn from one sample of a study of beta chain features in type 1 diabetes. Some clones are missing from TCRdb's copy, which holds only in-frame ones; the method was immunoSEQ multiplex PCR. The sample holds a few hundred thousand clones; over 12% are singletons and the top ten take 0.019%. The sample consisted of naive CD4+ T cells from blood. Every receptor here comes from a woman between 18 and 30 years old in good health. CDR3s include the opening cysteine and the closing phenylalanine or tryptophan. A D gene is named only where the DNA matches it firmly. A clone size is listed for some rows: how often the clone was seen (once, few, many), or a class if it is expanded.

TRBV5-1	NA	NA	TRBJ1-2	TGCGCCAGCAGCTTGGCCTCGCGTGGCTACACCTTC	CASSLASRGYTF
TRBV7-9	TRBD2	NA	TRBJ2-1	TGTGCCAGCAGCTCACTACTAGCGGGAGCCGGGGGTGAGCAGTTCTTC	CASSSLLAGAGGEQFF
TRBV19	NA	few	TRBJ2-3	TGTGCCAGTAGTGTCCTAGGCACAGATACGCAGTATTTT	CASSVLGTDTQYF
TRBV18	NA	few	TRBJ2-3	TGTGCCAGCTCACCAATGGGAGGGACAAGCACAGATACGCAGTATTTT	CASSPMGGTSTDTQYF
TRBV14	NA	few	TRBJ2-1	TGTGCCAGCAGCCAAGTCATAACCAGTTTGATGAATGAGCAGTTCTTC	CASSQVITSLMNEQFF
TRBV30	NA	few	TRBJ2-5	TGTGCCTGGAGTCCCGGCGGAATACCCAAAGAGACCCAGTACTTC	CAWSPGGIPKETQYF
TRBV28	NA	few	TRBJ2-4	TGTGCCAGCAGTTTGATCTACGGCGGATTAGCCAAAAACATTCAGTACTTC	CASSLIYGGLAKNIQYF
TRBV29-1	TRBD2	few	TRBJ2-2	TGCAGCGTTGTGGCTAGCGGGAATGCCGGGGAGCTGTTTTTT	CSVVASGNAGELFF
TRBV27	TRBD1	NA	TRBJ1-5	TGTGCCAGCAGTTTGGACAGGAGCAATCAGCCCCAGCATTTT	CASSLDRSNQPQHF
TRBV29-1	TRBD2	NA	TRBJ2-3	TGCAGCTTCAGCGGGATCGGCACAGATACGCAGTATTTT	CSFSGIGTDTQYF
TRBV9	NA	NA	TRBJ1-5	TGTGCCAGCAGCGTAGATGTAGAACAGCCCCAGCATTTT	CASSVDVEQPQHF
TRBV27	TRBD2	few	TRBJ2-3	TGTGCCAGCAGGACTAGCGGGAGGACTAGCACAGATACGCAGTATTTT	CASRTSGRTSTDTQYF
TRBV30	TRBD1	NA	TRBJ1-5	TGTGCCTGGAGTGTTTTGGACAGGGGGGTTCGGCCCCAGCATTTT	CAWSVLDRGVRPQHF
TRBV29-1	NA	NA	TRBJ2-2	TGCAGCGCCACCGGCGGGGTGGGTGGGGAGCTGTTTTTT	CSATGGVGGELFF
TRBV5-1	TRBD1	few	TRBJ2-1	TGCGCCAGCAGCTTGACGGGACAGGGGTACAATGAGCAGTTCTTC	CASSLTGQGYNEQFF
TRBV28	NA	few	TRBJ2-7	TGTGCCAGCAGCCCTATAGGAGGGCCCTACGAGCAGTACTTC	CASSPIGGPYEQYF
TRBV30	TRBD1	NA	TRBJ1-1	TGTGCCTGGATATCTACCGGGACAGGGGGTATTACTGAAGCTTTCTTT	CAWISTGTGGITEAFF
TRBV29-1	TRBD2	few	TRBJ2-1	TGCAGTGGTAGCGGGAGCTTCAATGAGCAGTTCTTC	CSGSGSFNEQFF
TRBV30	NA	few	TRBJ1-2	TGTGCCTGGAGGTCACGGAGCTATGGCTACACCTTC	CAWRSRSYGYTF
TRBV28	NA	few	TRBJ2-2	TGTGCCAGCACCCTCGAGGTTAGCGGGAACACCGGGGAGCTGTTTTTT	CASTLEVSGNTGELFF
TRBV29-1	NA	NA	TRBJ1-1	TGCAGCGGCGGACAGAACACTGAAGCTTTCTTT	CSGGQNTEAFF
TRBV4-2	TRBD2	few	TRBJ2-1	TGTGCCAGCAGCCAAGAGCGGACTAGCGCATACAATGAGCAGTTCTTC	CASSQERTSAYNEQFF
TRBV28	NA	few	TRBJ2-1	TGTGCCAGCAGTTTAGTTCCTACCGGCTCCTACAATGAGCAGTTCTTC	CASSLVPTGSYNEQFF
TRBV5-1	TRBD1	NA	TRBJ2-7	TGCGCCAGCAGCCAAAGAACAGGGGGCGAGCAGTACTTC	CASSQRTGGEQYF
TRBV30	NA	NA	TRBJ1-5	TGTGCCTGGACGCAGGACAACTCCTACGGTCAGCCCCAGCATTTT	CAWTQDNSYGQPQHF
TRBV5-4	TRBD2	NA	TRBJ2-1	TGTGCCAGCGGACTAGCGGGGATTGAGAATGAGCAGTTCTTC	CASGLAGIENEQFF
TRBV11-2	NA	NA	TRBJ2-7	TGTGCCAGCAGCTTAGAGGGGGGAATCTCATACGAGCAGTACTTC	CASSLEGGISYEQYF
TRBV7-2	TRBD1	few	TRBJ2-7	TGTGCCAGCAGCTCGAGACAGGGAAAGGTGGAGGAGCAGTACTTC	CASSSRQGKVEEQYF
TRBV28	NA	NA	TRBJ1-1	TGTGCCAGCGTATCGCCGGTCAAGGGGATGAAGGCTTTCTTT	CASVSPVKGMKAFF
TRBV18	TRBD2	NA	TRBJ2-3	TGTGCCAGCTCACCGCTAGCGGGGACGTCAGATACGCAGTATTTT	CASSPLAGTSDTQYF
TRBV19	NA	NA	TRBJ1-1	TGTGCCAGTACTGGCCTGAATACCTTGAACACTGAAGCTTTCTTT	CASTGLNTLNTEAFF
TRBV5-1	NA	NA	TRBJ2-5	TGCGCCAGCAGCTTGGCCGTCTCGGAGACCCAGTACTTC	CASSLAVSETQYF
TRBV5-1	TRBD1	NA	TRBJ2-7	TGCGCCAGCAGCTGGACAGGGGAGCACGAGCAGTACTTC	CASSWTGEHEQYF
TRBV18	NA	few	TRBJ2-4	TGTGCCAGCTCCCCCTCTGGCGGATGGGAAAACATTCAGTACTTC	CASSPSGGWENIQYF
TRBV18	TRBD1	NA	TRBJ1-4	TGTGCCAGCTCCCGACAGGGGGCTAATGAAAAACTGTTTTTT	CASSRQGANEKLFF
TRBV18	NA	few	TRBJ2-3	TGTGCCAGCTCATCCCGAGCGGGCCACACAGATACGCAGTATTTT	CASSSRAGHTDTQYF
TRBV9	NA	few	TRBJ2-1	TGTGCCAGCAGCGTAGTCGCGGGGAGCTCCTACAATGAGCAGTTCTTC	CASSVVAGSSYNEQFF
TRBV29-1	NA	NA	TRBJ2-7	TGCAGCGTGCGACTCGTCAACGAGCAGTACTTC	CSVRLVNEQYF
TRBV10-3	TRBD2	few	TRBJ2-1	TGTGCCATCAAGGCAGGCGGGGGTAACAATGAGCAGTTCTTC	CAIKAGGGNNEQFF
TRBV11-1	TRBD2	NA	TRBJ2-1	TGTGCCAGCAGCTTAGCGGGCGGGAGGGAAAACAATGAGCAGTTCTTC	CASSLAGGRENNEQFF
TRBV29-1	NA	NA	TRBJ2-5	TGCAGCGTTGGTACAGAAGAGACCCAGTACTTC	CSVGTEETQYF
TRBV5-4	NA	NA	TRBJ1-2	TGTGCCAGCAGCCCACAGACAGAGAATGGCTACACCTTC	CASSPQTENGYTF